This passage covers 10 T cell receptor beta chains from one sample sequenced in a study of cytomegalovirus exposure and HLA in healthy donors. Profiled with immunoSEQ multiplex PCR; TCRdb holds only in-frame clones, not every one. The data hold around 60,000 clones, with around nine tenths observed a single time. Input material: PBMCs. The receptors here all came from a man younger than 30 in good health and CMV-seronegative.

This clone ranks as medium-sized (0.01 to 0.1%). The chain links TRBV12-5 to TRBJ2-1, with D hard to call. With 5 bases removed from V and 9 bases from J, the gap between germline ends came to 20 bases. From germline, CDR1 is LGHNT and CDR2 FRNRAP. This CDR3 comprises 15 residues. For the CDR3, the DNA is TGTGCTAGTGGTGACCTAGTCGGGTCGTCCGGTGAGCAGTTCTTC. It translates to CASGDLVGSSGEQFF.

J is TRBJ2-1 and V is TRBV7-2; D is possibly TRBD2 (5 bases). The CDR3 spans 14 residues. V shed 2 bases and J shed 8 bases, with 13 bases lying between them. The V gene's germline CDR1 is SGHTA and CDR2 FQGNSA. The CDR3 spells CASSLRGYRDEQFF. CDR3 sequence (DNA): TGTGCCAGCAGCTTACGAGGGTACCGGGATGAGCAGTTCTTC.

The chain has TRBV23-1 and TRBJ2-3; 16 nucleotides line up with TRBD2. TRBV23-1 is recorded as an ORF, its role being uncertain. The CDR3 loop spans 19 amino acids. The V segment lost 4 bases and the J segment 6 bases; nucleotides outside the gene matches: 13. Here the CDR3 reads CASSRNLPGTSGRVDTQYF. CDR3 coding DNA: TGCGCCAGCAGTCGAAATTTACCCGGGACTAGCGGGAGGGTGGATACGCAGTATTTT.

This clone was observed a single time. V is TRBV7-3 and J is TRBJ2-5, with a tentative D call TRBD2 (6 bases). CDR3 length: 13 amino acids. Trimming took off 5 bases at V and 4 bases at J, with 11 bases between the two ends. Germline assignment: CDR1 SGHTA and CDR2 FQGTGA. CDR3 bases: TGTGCCAGCAGCCCCGTCGGGGGAGAGACCCAGTACTTC. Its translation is CASSPVGGETQYF.

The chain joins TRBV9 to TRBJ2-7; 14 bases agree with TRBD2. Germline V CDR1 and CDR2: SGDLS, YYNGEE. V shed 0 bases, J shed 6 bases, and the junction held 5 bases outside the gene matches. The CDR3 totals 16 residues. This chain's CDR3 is CASSVAGLAGDSEQYF. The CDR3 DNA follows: TGTGCCAGCAGCGTAGCGGGACTAGCGGGAGATTCCGAGCAGTACTTC.

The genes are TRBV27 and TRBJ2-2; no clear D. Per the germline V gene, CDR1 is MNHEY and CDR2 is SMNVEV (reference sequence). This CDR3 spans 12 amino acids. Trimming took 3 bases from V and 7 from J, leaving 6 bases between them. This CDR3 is CASSLTNGELFF. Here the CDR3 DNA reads TGTGCCAGCAGTTTGACAAACGGGGAGCTGTTTTTT.

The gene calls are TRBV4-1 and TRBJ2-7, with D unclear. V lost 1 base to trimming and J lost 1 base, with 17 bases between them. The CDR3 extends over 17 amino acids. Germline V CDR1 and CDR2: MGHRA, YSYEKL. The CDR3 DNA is TGCGCCAGCAGCCAAGTGTTTCCGGGTCTAAGGTCCTACGAGCAGTACTTC. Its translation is CASSQVFPGLRSYEQYF.

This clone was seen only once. CDR3 region: CASSLIGVSTEAFF. In nucleotides, the CDR3 is TGTGCCAGCAGCTTGATCGGGGTTAGCACTGAAGCTTTCTTT. The chain combines TRBV5-6 with TRBJ1-1, with D uncertain. CDR3 length equals 14 residues. The germline V gene encodes CDR1 SGHDT and CDR2 YYEEEE. V was shortened by 1 base and J by 4 bases, with 11 bases between the two germline ends.

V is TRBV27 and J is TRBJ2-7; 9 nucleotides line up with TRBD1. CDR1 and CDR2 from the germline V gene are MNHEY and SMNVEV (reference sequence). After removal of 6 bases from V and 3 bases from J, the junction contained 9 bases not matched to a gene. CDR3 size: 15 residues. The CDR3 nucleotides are TGTGCCAGCAGCCCGACGGGGGACAGGGTCTACGAGCAGTACTTC. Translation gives CASSPTGDRVYEQYF.

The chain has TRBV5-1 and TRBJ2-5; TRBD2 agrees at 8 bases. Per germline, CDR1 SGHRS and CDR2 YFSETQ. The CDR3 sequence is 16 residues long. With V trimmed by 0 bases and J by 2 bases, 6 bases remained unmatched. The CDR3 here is CASSLGIGGRQETQYF. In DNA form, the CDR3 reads TGCGCCAGCAGCTTGGGTATCGGCGGGAGGCAAGAGACCCAGTACTTC.